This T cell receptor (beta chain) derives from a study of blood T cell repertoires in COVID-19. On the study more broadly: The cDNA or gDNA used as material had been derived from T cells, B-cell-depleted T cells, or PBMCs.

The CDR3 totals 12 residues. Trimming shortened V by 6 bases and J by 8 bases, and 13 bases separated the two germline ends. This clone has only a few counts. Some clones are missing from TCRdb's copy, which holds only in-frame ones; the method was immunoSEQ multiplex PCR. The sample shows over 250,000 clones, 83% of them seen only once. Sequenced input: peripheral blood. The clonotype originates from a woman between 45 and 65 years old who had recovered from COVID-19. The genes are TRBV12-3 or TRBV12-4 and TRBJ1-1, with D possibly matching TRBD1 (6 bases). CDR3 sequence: CASSHEDSEAFF. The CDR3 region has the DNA TGTGCCAGCAGCCACGAGGACAGCGAAGCTTTCTTT.